This T cell receptor beta chain emerged from a study of Ad26.COV2.S vaccination and SARS-CoV-2 variants. General study points: Reported post-vaccination CD8+ and CD4+ T cell responses to spike showed substantial breadth. TCR breadth and depth estimates may have understated total T cell responses. Vaccinees and placebo recipients showed similar non-spike TCR breadth.

This clone was seen a single time. Its antigen remains unidentified. Indicated treatment: around 19 received Ad26.COV2.S at low or high dose, single or two shots; 5 received placebo; per-sample allocation not given. Day 63 after the first injection of vaccine or placebo was the sampling time. Libraries were prepared by immunoSEQ multiplex PCR; TCRdb keeps only in-frame clonotypes and omits some of them. The sample contains roughly 380,000 clones, 85% to 90% of which appear only once. The receptor's source is a person aged 18 to 65 who received the Ad26.COV2.S COVID-19 vaccine or a placebo. This sample comprised peripheral blood, obtained in a trial of Ad26.COV2.S vaccine versus placebo.

CDR3 DNA: TGTGCCAGCAGGGGCCTCTCCTACGAGCAGTACTTC. Encoded protein: CASRGLSYEQYF. The chain uses TRBV2 and TRBJ2-7; D is undetermined. CDR1 is SNHLY, CDR2 FYNNEI, per germline. The CDR3 length is 12 residues. Deletions cut 6 bases from V and 0 bases from J, with 6 bases between.